Presented here are 25 T cell receptor beta chains from one specimen sequenced in a study of CD8 T cells in Susac syndrome (dated by TCRdb to between 2019 and 2020). The library was produced with the immunoSEQ multiplex PCR assay. RNA was extracted with the RNeasy kit and roughly 0.5 to 1 ug was reverse transcribed using random hexamers. The public sequencing data were trimmed at Q25 with fastp and processed into clonotypes with MiXCR by TCRdb, which kept only in-frame beta chains. Rows merge per CDR3 protein into single entries with the most common DNA and genes. The sample table shows fewer than 150,000 distinct CDR3 sequences, and approximately 93% are seen once. Together, the top ten hold around 0.085% of the sample. Sequencing was performed on CD4+ T cells from PBMCs. These receptors were collected from a human donor with multiple sclerosis.

V and J are TRBV5-1 and TRBJ2-7; no reliable D call. The CDR3 spans 14 residues. V lost 0 bases to trimming and J lost 5 bases, with 12 bases between them. Germline values: CDR1 SGHRS, CDR2 YFSETQ. The CDR3, as DNA: TGCGCCAGCAGCTTGGGGCTAATCTTGAACGAGCAGTACTTC. It translates to CASSLGLILNEQYF.

The chain recombines TRBV20-1 with TRBJ1-1; D is ambiguous. The germline gives CDR1 DFQATT, CDR2 SNEGSKA (reference sequence). V was clipped by 6 bases and J by 4 bases, with 3 bases between them. The CDR3 totals 9 residues. CDR3 in amino acids: CSAGTEAFF. The CDR3 region has the DNA TGCAGTGCCGGCACTGAAGCTTTCTTT.

This clonotype was observed a handful of times. This chain connects TRBV3-1 to TRBJ1-2; D gene ambiguous. This CDR3 is 13 amino acids long. Germline V gene lookup returns CDR1 LGHDT and CDR2 YNNKEL (reference sequence). V lost 0 bases and J lost 7, with 9 bases in between. This chain's CDR3 is CASSQEGRGGYTF. The DNA of the CDR3 is TGTGCCAGCAGCCAAGAGGGGAGAGGTGGCTACACCTTC.

In nucleotides, the CDR3 is TGTGCCAGCAGCTTAGCAGGGGACTTGGGCTACACCTTC. This encodes CASSLAGDLGYTF. The chain uses TRBV7-2 and TRBJ1-2; maybe TRBD1 (5 bases). Looked up from germline, CDR1 is SGHTA and CDR2 is FQGNSA. The CDR3 extends over 13 amino acids. Trimming took 0 bases from V and 8 from J, leaving 10 bases between them.

This clonotype came up once. The J gene is TRBJ1-6, the V gene TRBV2, with a tentative D call TRBD1 (5 bases). V gave up 7 bases and J gave up 7 bases, with 11 bases separating them. CDR3 length: 13 amino acids. Germline V gene data show CDR1 as SNHLY and CDR2 as FYNNEI. The CDR3 DNA reads as TGTGCCAGCAAAACAGGAGTCAATTCACCCCTCCACTTT. It codes for CASKTGVNSPLHF.

This clonotype showed up just once. The V and J genes are TRBV12-3 or TRBV12-4 and TRBJ1-3; D is uncertain. V was cut by 2 bases and J by 0 bases, with 8 bases left in between. The CDR3 consists of 15 residues. CDR3: CASSLSRSSGNTIYF. The DNA for the CDR3 is TGTGCCAGCAGTTTAAGTCGAAGCTCTGGAAACACCATATATTTT.

This clonotype occurred once. The V and J genes are TRBV12-3 or TRBV12-4 and TRBJ1-4; D remains unclear. This CDR3 is 15 amino acids long. Trimming removed 7 bases at V and 5 bases at J, with 17 bases between. The CDR3: CASKFMDLPNEKLFF. For the CDR3, the DNA is TGTGCCAGCAAATTCATGGACTTGCCCAATGAAAAACTGTTTTTT.

The chain carries TRBV7-2 and TRBJ1-2; unclear D gene. CDR3 length equals 11 residues. The germline V and J ends were trimmed by 5 bases and 8 bases, with 9 bases remaining between them. Germline V CDR1 and CDR2: SGHTA, FQGNSA. This chain's CDR3 is CASSLQRGYTF. The DNA of the CDR3 is TGTGCCAGCAGCCTCCAGAGAGGCTACACCTTC.

A single count supports this clonotype. The gene calls are TRBV3-1 and TRBJ1-2; no clear D gene. The CDR3 extends over 15 amino acids. The V and J ends lost 0 bases and 8 bases respectively, with 16 bases between them. Per the germline V gene, CDR1 is LGHDT and CDR2 is YNNKEL (reference sequence). CDR3 loop: CASSQDLLQSGGYTF. DNA of the CDR3: TGTGCCAGCAGCCAAGATCTTCTGCAGTCCGGAGGCTACACCTTC.

The rearrangement joins TRBV7-9 to TRBJ1-6, with D tentatively TRBD1 (6 bases). Germline V CDR1 and CDR2: SEHNR, FQNEAQ (reference sequence). The V and J ends lost 1 base and 8 bases respectively, with 9 bases between them. The CDR3 totals 14 residues. CDR3 region: CASSLGPGDSPLHF. The DNA of the CDR3 is TGTGCCAGCAGCTTAGGACCAGGGGATTCACCCCTCCACTTT.

The chain has TRBV5-1 and TRBJ1-1; D may be TRBD1 (6 bases). Germline lookup yields CDR1 SGHRS and CDR2 YFSETQ. This CDR3 spans 15 amino acids. Trimming took off 4 bases at V and 0 bases at J, with 13 bases between the two ends. This chain's CDR3 is CASSETGTLNTEAFF. For the CDR3, the DNA is TGCGCCAGCAGCGAAACAGGGACCCTGAACACTGAAGCTTTCTTT.

The V gene is TRBV6-1, the J gene TRBJ1-6; 9 bases are shared with TRBD1. The CDR3 runs 16 residues. The V gene end was trimmed by 6 bases and the J gene end by 9 bases; junction bases not matched to a gene: 12. Germline values: CDR1 MNHNS, CDR2 SASEGT. CDR3 sequence reads: CASRPDLGQGRSPLHF. The CDR3 region has the DNA TGTGCCAGCAGACCCGATCTGGGACAGGGTCGTTCACCCCTCCACTTT.

The chain has TRBV3-1 and TRBJ2-6; possible D gene TRBD1, 6 bases. In germline, CDR1 is LGHDT, CDR2 YNNKEL (reference sequence). The CDR3 covers 17 residues. Trimming pared 0 bases from V and 2 bases from J, leaving 11 bases between. DNA of the CDR3: TGTGCCAGCAGCCAAGATCAACCAGGGGCTGGGGCCAACGTCCTGACTTTC. Translating it yields CASSQDQPGAGANVLTF.

The chain employs TRBV6-1 and TRBJ1-1; D may be TRBD1 (6 bases). Germline V CDR1 and CDR2: MNHNS, SASEGT. The length of the CDR3 is 13 residues. Trimming removed 7 bases from V and 4 bases from J, with 13 bases in between. The chain's CDR3 is CASNYRVITEAFF. Written as DNA, the CDR3 is TGTGCCAGCAATTACAGGGTGATCACTGAAGCTTTCTTT.

Comment on this clonotype: A read error may produce the germline difference seen at one junction end. V gene TRBV3-1 combines with J gene TRBJ1-4; weak D call: TRBD1 (6 bases). The CDR3 is made up of 12 amino acids. Per germline, CDR1 LGHDT and CDR2 YNNKEL (reference sequence). The CDR3 DNA sequence: TGTGCCAGCAGCTCCCCGGGGGGGCCCCCCAAATTT. Translating gives CASSSPGGPPKF.

The chain employs TRBV30 and TRBJ2-7; D tentatively reads TRBD1 or TRBD2 (6 bases each). The CDR3 is made up of 14 amino acids. Trimming stripped 3 bases from V and 0 bases from J, with 12 bases between. The germline V gene has CDR1 GTSNPN and CDR2 SVGIG (reference sequence). The CDR3 DNA is TGTGCCTGGAGCCGGGGGCTGAGCTCCTACGAGCAGTACTTC. Translation gives CAWSRGLSSYEQYF.

The chain recombines TRBV5-6 with TRBJ2-7; no definite D call. V lost 5 bases and J 2 bases, leaving 17 bases between the germline ends. The CDR3 is 15 residues long. CDR1 is SGHDT and CDR2 is YYEEEE in the germline V gene. CDR3: CASSNDKVIPYEQYF. The CDR3 nucleotides are TGTGCCAGCAGTAACGACAAGGTCATACCCTACGAGCAGTACTTC.

The chain carries TRBV11-3 and TRBJ1-1; D is possibly TRBD1 (5 bases). V was clipped by 7 bases and J by 5 bases, with 26 bases between them. The CDR3 consists of 17 residues. The germline V gene has CDR1 SGHNT and CDR2 YENEEA. CDR3 nucleotide sequence: TGTGCCAGCACCTCAAAAAACCAGGGCTGGCGAGATACTGAAGCTTTCTTT. Translation gives CASTSKNQGWRDTEAFF. The entire variable domain, with the rest obtained from reference TRBV11-3 and TRBJ1-1, is as follows: EAGVVQSPRYKIIEKKQPVAFWCNPISGHNTLYWYLQNLGQGPELLIRYENEEAVDDSQLPKDRFSAERLKGVDSTLKIQPAELGDSAVYLCASTSKNQGWRDTEAFFGQGTRLTVV.

The genes are TRBV20-1 and TRBJ2-7; D not certain. CDR1 and CDR2 (germline): DFQATT, SNEGSKA (reference sequence). The CDR3 is made up of 14 amino acids. V lost 5 bases and J lost 3, with 17 bases in between. The CDR3 spells CSAWSPRAHYEQYF. In nucleotides, the CDR3 is TGCAGTGCTTGGTCTCCCCGGGCCCACTACGAGCAGTACTTC.

The chain uses TRBV7-7 and TRBJ1-4, with D uncertain. From germline, CDR1 is SSHAT and CDR2 FNYEAQ (reference sequence). V shed 5 bases and J shed 0 bases, with 10 bases lying between them. The CDR3 loop spans 15 amino acids. The CDR3 protein is CASSPRYATNEKLFF. CDR3 nucleotides: TGTGCCAGCAGCCCCCGCTATGCAACTAATGAAAAACTGTTTTTT. The complete variable domain, with remaining parts taken from reference TRBV7-7 and TRBJ1-4, reads GAGVSQSPRYKVTKRGQDVTLRCDPISSHATLYWYQQALGQGPEFLTYFNYEAQPDKSGLPSDRFSAERPEGSISTLTIQRTEQRDSAMYRCASSPRYATNEKLFFGSGTQLSVL.

The chain combines TRBV18 with TRBJ2-1, with D possibly being TRBD2 (6 bases). Looked up from germline, CDR1 is KGHSH and CDR2 is LQKENI. The germline V and J ends were trimmed by 2 bases and 5 bases, with 13 bases remaining between them. The CDR3 consists of 15 residues. The CDR3 protein is CASSPGGTVNNEQFF. CDR3 DNA: TGTGCCAGCTCACCAGGGGGGACGGTTAACAATGAGCAGTTCTTC.

This chain links TRBV7-8 with TRBJ2-1; 8 nucleotides agree with TRBD1. The germline V gene encodes CDR1 SGHVS and CDR2 FQNEAQ. CDR3 length: 18 amino acids. J lost 7 bases, V lost 2 bases, and 16 bases had no gene match. The CDR3 DNA is TGTGCCAGCAGCTTACCCGGCCAGGGGGCTTCGAGGGGAAATGAGCAGTTCTTC. Protein: CASSLPGQGASRGNEQFF.

The chain couples TRBV27 to TRBJ2-7; 8 positions agree with TRBD2. CDR1 is MNHEY, CDR2 SMNVEV, per germline (reference sequence). The CDR3 has 14 residues. The ends lost 3 bases at V and 5 bases at J; junction bases unmatched: 6. The CDR3: CASSLDGGVDEQYF. In DNA form, the CDR3 reads TGTGCCAGCAGTTTGGACGGGGGGGTCGACGAGCAGTACTTC.

The chain employs TRBV29-1 and TRBJ1-2; 7 nucleotides line up with TRBD1. Germline values: CDR1 SQVTM, CDR2 ANQGSEA. CDR3 length: 14 amino acids. Losses at the gene ends were 3 bases for V and 6 bases for J; bases not matched to a gene: 10. CDR3 residues: CSVDRGGQTHGYTF. As DNA, the CDR3 is TGCAGCGTTGACCGAGGGGGACAGACACATGGCTACACCTTC.

The J gene is TRBJ1-2, the V gene TRBV27, with TRBD1 matching over 7 bases. The CDR3 totals 15 residues. CDR1 is MNHEY and CDR2 is SMNVEV in the germline V gene (reference sequence). The V segment lost 6 bases and the J segment 4 bases; nucleotides outside the gene matches: 11. CDR3 sequence reads: CASSREGAIRYGYTF. CDR3 nucleotides: TGTGCCAGCAGCCGTGAGGGGGCAATCCGCTATGGCTACACCTTC.